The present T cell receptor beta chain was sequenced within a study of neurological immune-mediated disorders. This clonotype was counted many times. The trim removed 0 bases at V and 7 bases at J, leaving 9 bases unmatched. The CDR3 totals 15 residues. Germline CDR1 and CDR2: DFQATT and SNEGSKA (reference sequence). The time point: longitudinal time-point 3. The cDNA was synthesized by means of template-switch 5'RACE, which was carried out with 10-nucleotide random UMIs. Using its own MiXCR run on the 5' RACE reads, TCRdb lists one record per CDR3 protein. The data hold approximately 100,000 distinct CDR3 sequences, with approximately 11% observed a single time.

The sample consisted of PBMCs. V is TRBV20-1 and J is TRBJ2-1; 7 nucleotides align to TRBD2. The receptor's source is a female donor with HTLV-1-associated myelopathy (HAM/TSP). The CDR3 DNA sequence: TGCAGTGCTAGAGATATGCGGGGGTCTTGGAATGAGCAGTTCTTC. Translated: CSARDMRGSWNEQFF.